This section outlines one TCR beta chain sequence together with its context. The repertoire was sequenced with immunoSEQ multiplex PCR; TCRdb's copy has only in-frame clones and lacks some. The data hold 200,000 to 300,000 clones, with about 88% observed a single time. These data are taken from a study of blood T cell repertoires in COVID-19. The CDR3 consists of 15 residues. Looked up from germline, CDR1 is SGHTA and CDR2 is FQGTGA. The V gene lost 8 bases and the J gene lost 0 bases, with 15 bases spanning the gap. The clonotype comes from a man between 25 and 39 years old with active or convalescent COVID-19. The chain has TRBV7-3 and TRBJ2-3, with a weak D call TRBD1 (5 bases). The sequenced sample consisted of peripheral blood. This CDR3 reads CASARVLGSTDTQYF. The CDR3 DNA reads TGTGCCAGCGCCAGGGTTTTGGGGAGCACAGATACGCAGTATTTT.